This T cell receptor (beta chain) was sequenced in a study of response to subunit inactivated influenza vaccine. TCRdb fed the RT-PCR reads into MiXCR, producing one record per CDR3 protein. This table has under 850,000 distinct CDR3 sequences, about 18% appearing once. CDR1 and CDR2 (germline): SGHRS, YFSETQ. The germline V and J ends were trimmed by 4 bases and 8 bases, with 17 bases remaining between them. This CDR3 is built from 14 residues. The receptor was derived from a man aged 45-65 years who received an inactivated influenza vaccine. V is TRBV5-1 and J is TRBJ2-3; D perhaps matches TRBD2 (5 bases). The sequenced sample was PBMCs from blood, obtained roughly 5 days after vaccination. The CDR3 bases are TGCGCCAGCAGCCCAGAGGGAGTGGCGGGTACGCAGTATTTT. Amino acid sequence: CASSPEGVAGTQYF.